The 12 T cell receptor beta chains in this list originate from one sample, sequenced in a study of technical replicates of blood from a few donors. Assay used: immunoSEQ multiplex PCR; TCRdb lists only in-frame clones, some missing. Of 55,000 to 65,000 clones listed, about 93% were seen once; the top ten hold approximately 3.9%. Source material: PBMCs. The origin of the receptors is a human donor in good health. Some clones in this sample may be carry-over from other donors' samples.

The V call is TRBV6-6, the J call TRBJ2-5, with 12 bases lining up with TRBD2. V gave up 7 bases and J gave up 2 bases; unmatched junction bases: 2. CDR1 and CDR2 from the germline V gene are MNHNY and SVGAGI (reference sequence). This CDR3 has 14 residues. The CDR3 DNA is TGTGCCAGCACAGGGACTAGCGGGCAAGAGACCCAGTACTTC. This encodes CASTGTSGQETQYF.

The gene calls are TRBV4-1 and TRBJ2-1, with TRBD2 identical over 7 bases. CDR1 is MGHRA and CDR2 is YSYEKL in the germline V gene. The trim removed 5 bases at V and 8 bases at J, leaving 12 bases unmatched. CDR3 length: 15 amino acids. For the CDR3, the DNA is TGCGCCAGCAGCTCCCGGGCCTTTGGGGGGGATGAGCAGTTCTTC. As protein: CASSSRAFGGDEQFF.

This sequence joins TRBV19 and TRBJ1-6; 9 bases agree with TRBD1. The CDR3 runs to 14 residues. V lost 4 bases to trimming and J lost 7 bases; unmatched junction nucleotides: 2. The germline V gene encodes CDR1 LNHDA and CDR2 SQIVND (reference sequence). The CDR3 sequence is CASSRDRENSPLHF. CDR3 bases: TGTGCCAGTAGTAGGGACAGGGAAAATTCACCCCTCCACTTT.

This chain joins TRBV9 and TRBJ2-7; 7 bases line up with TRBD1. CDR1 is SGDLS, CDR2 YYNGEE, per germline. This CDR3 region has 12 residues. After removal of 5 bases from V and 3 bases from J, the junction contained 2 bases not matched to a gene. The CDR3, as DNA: TGTGCCAGCAGTGGGACAGACTACGAGCAGTACTTC. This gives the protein CASSGTDYEQYF.

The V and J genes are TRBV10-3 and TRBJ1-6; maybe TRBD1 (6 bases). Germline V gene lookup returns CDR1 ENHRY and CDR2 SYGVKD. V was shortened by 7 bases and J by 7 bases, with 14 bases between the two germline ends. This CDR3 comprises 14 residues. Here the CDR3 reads CAITEDSLNSPLHF. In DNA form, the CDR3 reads TGTGCCATCACCGAGGACAGCTTAAATTCACCCCTCCACTTT.

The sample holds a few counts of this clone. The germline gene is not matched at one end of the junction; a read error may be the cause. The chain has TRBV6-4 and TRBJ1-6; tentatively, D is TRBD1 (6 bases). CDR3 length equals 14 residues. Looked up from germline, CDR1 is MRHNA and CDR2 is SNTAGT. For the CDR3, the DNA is TGTGCCAGCAGTTACTCCCCGGGACAACCACCCCTCCACTTT. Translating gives CASSYSPGQPPLHF.

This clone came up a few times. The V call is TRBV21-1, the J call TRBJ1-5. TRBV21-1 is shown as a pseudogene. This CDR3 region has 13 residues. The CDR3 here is CASGATLGQPQHF. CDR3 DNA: TGTGCCAGCGGCGCAACTCTAGGTCAGCCCCAGCATTTT.

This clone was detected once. The CDR3 loop reads CASSEGLVIDTQYF. CDR3 nucleotide sequence: TGTGCCAGCAGCGAGGGACTAGTGATAGATACGCAGTATTTT. The V and J genes are TRBV11-2 and TRBJ2-3, with TRBD2 identical over 8 bases. The CDR3 is 14 amino acids. The ends lost 5 bases at V and 5 bases at J; junction bases unmatched: 6. CDR1 is SGHAT, CDR2 FQNNGV, per germline.

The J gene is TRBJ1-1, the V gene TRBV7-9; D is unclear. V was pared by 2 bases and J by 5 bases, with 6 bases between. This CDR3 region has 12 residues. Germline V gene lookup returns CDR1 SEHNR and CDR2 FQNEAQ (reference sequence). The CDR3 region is CASSLLYTEAFF. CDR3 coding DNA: TGTGCCAGCAGCTTATTATATACTGAAGCTTTCTTT.

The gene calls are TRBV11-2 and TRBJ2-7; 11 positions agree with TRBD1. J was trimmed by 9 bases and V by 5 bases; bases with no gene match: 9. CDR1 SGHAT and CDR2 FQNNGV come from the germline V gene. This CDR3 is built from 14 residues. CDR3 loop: CASSPGTGGLGQYF. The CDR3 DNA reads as TGTGCCAGCAGCCCCGGGACAGGGGGGCTAGGGCAGTACTTC.

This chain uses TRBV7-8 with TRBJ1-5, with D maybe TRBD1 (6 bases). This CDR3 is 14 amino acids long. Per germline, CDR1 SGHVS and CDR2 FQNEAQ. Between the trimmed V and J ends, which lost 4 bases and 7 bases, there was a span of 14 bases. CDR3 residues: CASSSQGTGQPQHF. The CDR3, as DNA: TGTGCCAGCAGCTCACAGGGTACGGGGCAGCCCCAGCATTTT.

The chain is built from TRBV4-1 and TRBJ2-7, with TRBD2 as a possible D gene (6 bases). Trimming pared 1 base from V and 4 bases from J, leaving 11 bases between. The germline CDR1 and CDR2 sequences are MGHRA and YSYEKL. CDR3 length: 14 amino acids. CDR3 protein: CASSQGDSLYEQYF. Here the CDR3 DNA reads TGCGCCAGCAGCCAAGGGGACTCTCTATACGAGCAGTACTTC.